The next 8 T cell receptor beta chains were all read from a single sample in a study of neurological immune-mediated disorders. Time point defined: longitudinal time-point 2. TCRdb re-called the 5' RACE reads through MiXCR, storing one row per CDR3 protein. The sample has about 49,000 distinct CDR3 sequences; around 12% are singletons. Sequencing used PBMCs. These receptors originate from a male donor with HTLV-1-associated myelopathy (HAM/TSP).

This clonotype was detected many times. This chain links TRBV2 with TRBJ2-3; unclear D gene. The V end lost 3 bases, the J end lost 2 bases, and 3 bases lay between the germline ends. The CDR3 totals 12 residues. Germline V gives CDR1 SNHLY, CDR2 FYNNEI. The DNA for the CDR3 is TGTGCCAGCAGTGAGGACACAGATACGCAGTATTTT. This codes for CASSEDTDTQYF. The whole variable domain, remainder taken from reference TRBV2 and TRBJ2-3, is EPEVTQTPSHQVTQMGQEVILRCVPISNHLYFYWYRQILGQKVEFLVSFYNNEISEKSEIFDDQFSVERPDGSNFTLKIRSTKLEDSAMYFCASSEDTDTQYFGPGTRLTVL.

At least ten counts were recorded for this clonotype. CDR3 in amino acids: CASTEGGENTEAFF. CDR3 in DNA: TGTGCCAGCACCGAGGGTGGGGAGAACACTGAAGCTTTCTTT. The chain is built from TRBV28 and TRBJ1-1; D is unclear. The CDR3 is 14 residues long. The V and J ends lost 7 bases and 1 base respectively, with 13 bases between them. Per the germline V gene, CDR1 is MDHEN and CDR2 is SYDVKM.

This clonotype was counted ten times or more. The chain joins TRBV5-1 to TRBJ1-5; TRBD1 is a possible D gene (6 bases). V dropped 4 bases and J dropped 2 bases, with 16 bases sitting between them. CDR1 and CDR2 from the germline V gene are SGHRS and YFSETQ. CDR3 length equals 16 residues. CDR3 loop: CASSPGHQVGNQPQHF. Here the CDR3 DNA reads TGCGCCAGCAGCCCGGGACACCAGGTGGGCAATCAGCCCCAGCATTTT.

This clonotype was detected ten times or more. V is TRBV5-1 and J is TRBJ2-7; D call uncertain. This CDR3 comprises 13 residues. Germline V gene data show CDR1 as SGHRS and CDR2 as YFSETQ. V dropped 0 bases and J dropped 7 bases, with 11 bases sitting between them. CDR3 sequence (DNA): TGCGCCAGCAGCTTGGCCGGTTTGGGGGAGCAGTACTTC. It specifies CASSLAGLGEQYF.

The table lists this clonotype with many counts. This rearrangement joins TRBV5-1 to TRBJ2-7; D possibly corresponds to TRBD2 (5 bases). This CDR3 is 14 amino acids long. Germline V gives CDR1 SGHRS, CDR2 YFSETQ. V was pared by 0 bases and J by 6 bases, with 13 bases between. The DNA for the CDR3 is TGCGCCAGCAGCTTGGGGTCTCAGGCGGGCGAGCAGTACTTC. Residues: CASSLGSQAGEQYF.

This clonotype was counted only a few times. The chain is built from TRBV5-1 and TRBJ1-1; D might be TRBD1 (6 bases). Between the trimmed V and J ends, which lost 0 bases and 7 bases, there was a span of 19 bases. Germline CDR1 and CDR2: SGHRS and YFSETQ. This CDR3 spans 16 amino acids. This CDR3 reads CASSLGLRGAIGEAFF. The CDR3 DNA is TGCGCCAGCAGCTTGGGTCTCCGGGGGGCCATCGGTGAAGCTTTCTTT.

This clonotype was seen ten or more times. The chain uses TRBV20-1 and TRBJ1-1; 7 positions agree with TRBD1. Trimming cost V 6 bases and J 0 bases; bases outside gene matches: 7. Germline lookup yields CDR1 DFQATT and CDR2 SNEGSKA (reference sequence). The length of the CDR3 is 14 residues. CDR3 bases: TGCAGTGCCCCCCGACAGGGCATGAACACTGAAGCTTTCTTT. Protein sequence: CSAPRQGMNTEAFF.

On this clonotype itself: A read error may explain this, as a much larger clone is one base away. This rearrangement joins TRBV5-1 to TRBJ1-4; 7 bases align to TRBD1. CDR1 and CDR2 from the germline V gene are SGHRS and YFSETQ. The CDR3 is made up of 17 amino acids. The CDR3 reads CASSLEGARATNEELFF. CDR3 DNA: TGCGCCAGCAGCTTGGAGGGGGCTCGTGCAACTAATGAAGAACTGTTTTTT.